Listed below are T cell receptor beta chains from one sample, sequenced in a study of T cell changes during pregnancy in multiple sclerosis. Sequencing was performed with immunoSEQ multiplex PCR; in TCRdb, only in-frame clones are kept and a portion is missing. There are 65,000 to 90,000 clones in the sample; roughly 92% occur only once, and 2.5% to 3.5% lies in the top ten. The specimen was peripheral blood, collected in the third trimester of pregnancy. These receptors were collected from a female donor in good health, enrolled as a control in a pregnancy study. CDR3s include the opening cysteine and the closing phenylalanine or tryptophan. A D gene is named only where the DNA matches it firmly. Rows may omit the clone size; those that give it use once, few, many or a size class.

j_call: TRBJ2-5
clone_size: once
d_call: TRBD1
v_call: TRBV28
cdr3_nt: TGTGCCAGCAGTTCCCGGGACGACAGGGGAGAGACCCAGTACTTC
cdr3_aa: CASSSRDDRGETQYF

j_call: TRBJ1-5
clone_size: NA
d_call: TRBD1
v_call: TRBV6-6
cdr3_nt: TGTGCCAGCTGTCTGGGACAGAATCAGCCCCAGCATTTT
cdr3_aa: CASCLGQNQPQHF

j_call: TRBJ2-1
clone_size: NA
d_call: TRBD2
v_call: TRBV28
cdr3_nt: TGTGCCAGCAGTCCTCCCCGACTAGCGGGTTACAATGAGCAGTTCTTC
cdr3_aa: CASSPPRLAGYNEQFF

j_call: TRBJ1-2
clone_size: NA
d_call: NA
v_call: TRBV28
cdr3_nt: TGTGCCAGCAGTCCCCGTTTCGAGGGCGGAGGCTACACCTTC
cdr3_aa: CASSPRFEGGGYTF

j_call: TRBJ2-3
clone_size: NA
d_call: NA
v_call: TRBV27
cdr3_nt: TGTGCCAGCAGTTCAGGTGGATCAGATACGCAGTATTTT
cdr3_aa: CASSSGGSDTQYF

j_call: TRBJ1-1
clone_size: NA
d_call: TRBD1
v_call: TRBV28
cdr3_nt: TGTGCCAGCAGAACAGTAATTAGGACAGGAAACACTGAAGCTTTCTTT
cdr3_aa: CASRTVIRTGNTEAFF

j_call: TRBJ2-1
clone_size: NA
d_call: TRBD2
v_call: TRBV6-4
cdr3_nt: TGTGCCAGCAGTGAAGCGGGGGGGCACAATGAGCAGTTCTTC
cdr3_aa: CASSEAGGHNEQFF

j_call: TRBJ1-1
clone_size: NA
d_call: NA
v_call: TRBV19
cdr3_nt: TGTGCCAGTAGTCCCTCAGGGTTGTCTGAAGCTTTCTTT
cdr3_aa: CASSPSGLSEAFF

j_call: TRBJ1-5
clone_size: NA
d_call: TRBD1
v_call: TRBV5-4
cdr3_nt: TGTGCCAGCAGCGAGGACAGGGGATATAGTCAGCCCCAGCATTTT
cdr3_aa: CASSEDRGYSQPQHF

j_call: TRBJ1-3
clone_size: few
d_call: NA
v_call: TRBV7-2
cdr3_nt: TGTGCCAGCAGCTTAGGACATTTCTCTGGAAACACCATATATTTT
cdr3_aa: CASSLGHFSGNTIYF

j_call: TRBJ2-7
clone_size: few
d_call: TRBD1
v_call: TRBV19
cdr3_nt: TGTGCCAGTGGCCCCGGGACAGGACCCTACGAGCAGTACTTC
cdr3_aa: CASGPGTGPYEQYF

j_call: TRBJ2-3
clone_size: NA
d_call: TRBD2
v_call: TRBV10-1
cdr3_nt: TGCGCCAGCAGTGGACTAGCGGGGGTCAATACGCAGTATTTT
cdr3_aa: CASSGLAGVNTQYF

j_call: TRBJ2-2
clone_size: NA
d_call: NA
v_call: TRBV15
cdr3_nt: TGTGCCACCAGCAGAGACAGCACCGGGGAGCTGTTTTTT
cdr3_aa: CATSRDSTGELFF

j_call: TRBJ1-6
clone_size: NA
d_call: NA
v_call: TRBV6-1
cdr3_nt: TGTGCCAGCAGTGAAGTCGGGGGTACAGGCTCACCCCTCCACTTT
cdr3_aa: CASSEVGGTGSPLHF

j_call: TRBJ2-7
clone_size: NA
d_call: NA
v_call: TRBV6-5
cdr3_nt: TGTGCCAGCCGAGGGGGTCCCTACGAGCAGTACTTC
cdr3_aa: CASRGGPYEQYF

j_call: TRBJ2-2
clone_size: NA
d_call: NA
v_call: TRBV7-9
cdr3_nt: TGTGCCAGCAGCCCCCCTCGGGTCGGCGCCGGGGAGCTGTTTTTT
cdr3_aa: CASSPPRVGAGELFF

j_call: TRBJ1-4
clone_size: NA
d_call: TRBD1
v_call: TRBV19
cdr3_nt: TGTGCCAGTAGAACCCAGGGGGCTGGAAATGAAAAACTGTTTTTT
cdr3_aa: CASRTQGAGNEKLFF

j_call: TRBJ2-5
clone_size: NA
d_call: TRBD1
v_call: TRBV19
cdr3_nt: TGTGCCAGTAGTATAATGACAGGGGGCGGAAAGACCCAGTACTTC
cdr3_aa: CASSIMTGGGKTQYF

j_call: TRBJ2-2
clone_size: NA
d_call: TRBD2
v_call: TRBV4-2
cdr3_nt: TGTGCCAGCAGCCAAGAAATGGCGGGGGGGCGTGGGGAGCTGTTTTTT
cdr3_aa: CASSQEMAGGRGELFF

j_call: TRBJ2-1
clone_size: NA
d_call: TRBD1
v_call: TRBV7-9
cdr3_nt: TGTGCCAGCAGCCTGGACAGGGGATCCTACAATGAGCAGTTCTTC
cdr3_aa: CASSLDRGSYNEQFF

j_call: TRBJ2-5
clone_size: NA
d_call: NA
v_call: TRBV7-9
cdr3_nt: TGTGCCAGCAGCTTAGCTGCGGAGACGCGGGAGACCCAGTACTTC
cdr3_aa: CASSLAAETRETQYF

j_call: TRBJ1-5
clone_size: NA
d_call: TRBD1
v_call: TRBV28
cdr3_nt: TGTGCCAGCAGATCCACAGGGGGCAATCAGCCCCAGCATTTT
cdr3_aa: CASRSTGGNQPQHF

j_call: TRBJ2-7
clone_size: NA
d_call: NA
v_call: TRBV4-1
cdr3_nt: TGCGCCAGCAGCCAAGAAAAGGGGGGGGCCTACGAGCAGTACTTC
cdr3_aa: CASSQEKGGAYEQYF

j_call: TRBJ2-7
clone_size: NA
d_call: TRBD1
v_call: TRBV7-9
cdr3_nt: TGTGCCAGCAGCTTACCGGGACAGGGTTCGAGGGGCTGGGAGCAGTACTTC
cdr3_aa: CASSLPGQGSRGWEQYF